The T cell receptor beta chain under discussion was sequenced for a study of cytomegalovirus exposure and HLA in healthy donors. Overall study findings and caveats: It was reported that the classifier diagnosed cytomegalovirus status with high specificity and sensitivity in both the original and validation cohorts. The study recorded 164 TCR beta chains that were cytomegalovirus-associated.

In the case of this clone: Its antigen is undetermined.

With 4 bases clipped from V and 4 bases from J, the junction kept 3 bases outside the gene matches. CDR1 and CDR2 (germline): SGHRS, YFSETQ. This CDR3 contains 16 residues. The assay was immunoSEQ multiplex PCR, and TCRdb's table has in-frame clones only and misses some. The table shows some 98,000 clones, with around 85% occurring only once. Donors were drawn from the roughly 110-subject validation cohort, separate from the approximately 670-subject first cohort. The sequenced sample was PBMCs. The sequence was obtained from a young woman in good health and CMV-seronegative. The chain combines TRBV5-1 with TRBJ2-1, with TRBD2 matching over 15 bases. CDR3 DNA: TGCGCCAGCAGCCACGGACTAGCGGGAGGGTACAATGAGCAGTTCTTC. Amino acids: CASSHGLAGGYNEQFF.